Shown below are 2 T cell receptor beta chains from a single sample sequenced in a study of metastatic and nonmetastatic thyroid tumors. Via MiXCR, TCRdb re-called the PCR reads. The sample has 15,000 to 25,000 clones, approximately 25% seen once; the top ten hold less than 4%. Among the patients, none had received any treatment before thyroid surgery. Sample: blood. These receptors all come from a male donor with papillary thyroid cancer or a benign thyroid nodule (not recorded which). Some clones in this sample may be carry-over from other donors' samples.

This clone was counted a few times. The chain is built from TRBV28 and TRBJ1-2; unclear D gene. The V gene's germline CDR1 is MDHEN and CDR2 SYDVKM. Trimming cost V 7 bases and J 0 bases, with 9 bases left between them. This CDR3 comprises 13 residues. CDR3 sequence (DNA): TGTGCCAGCACCCCTTTTCCTAACTATGGCTACACCTTC. It is translated as CASTPFPNYGYTF.

The rearrangement joins TRBV6-1 to TRBJ2-2; perhaps TRBD2 as D (6 bases). Germline CDR1 MNHNS, CDR2 SASEGT. V lost 8 bases, J lost 4 bases, and 17 bases lay in between. CDR3 length: 15 residues. CDR3 in DNA: TGTGCCAGCGGCCTCTTTCGGACTATCACCGGGGAGCTGTTTTTT. Encoded protein: CASGLFRTITGELFF.